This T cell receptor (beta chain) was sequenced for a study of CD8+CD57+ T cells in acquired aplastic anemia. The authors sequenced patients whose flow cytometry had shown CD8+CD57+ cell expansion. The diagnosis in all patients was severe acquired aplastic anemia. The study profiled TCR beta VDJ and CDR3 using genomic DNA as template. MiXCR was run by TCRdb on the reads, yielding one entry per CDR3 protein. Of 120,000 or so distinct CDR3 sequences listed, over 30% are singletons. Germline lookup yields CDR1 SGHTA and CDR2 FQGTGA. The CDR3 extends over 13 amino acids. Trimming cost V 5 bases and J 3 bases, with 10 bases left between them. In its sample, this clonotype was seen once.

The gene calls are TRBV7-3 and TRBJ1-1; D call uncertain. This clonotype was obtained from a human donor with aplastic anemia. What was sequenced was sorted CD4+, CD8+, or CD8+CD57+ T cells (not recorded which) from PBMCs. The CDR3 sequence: CASSRFEHTEAFF. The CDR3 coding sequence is TGTGCCAGCAGCCGCTTCGAGCACACTGAAGCTTTCTTT.